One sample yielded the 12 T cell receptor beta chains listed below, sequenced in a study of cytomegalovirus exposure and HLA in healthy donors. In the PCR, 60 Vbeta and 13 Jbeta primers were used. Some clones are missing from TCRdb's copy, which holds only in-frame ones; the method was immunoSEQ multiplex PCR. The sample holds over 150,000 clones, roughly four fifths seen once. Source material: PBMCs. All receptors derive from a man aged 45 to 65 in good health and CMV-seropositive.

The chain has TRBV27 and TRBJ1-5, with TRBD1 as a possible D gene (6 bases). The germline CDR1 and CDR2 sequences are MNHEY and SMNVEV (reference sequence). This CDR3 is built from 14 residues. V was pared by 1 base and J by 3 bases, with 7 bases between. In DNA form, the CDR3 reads TGTGCCAGCAGTTTATACAGGGTCAATCAGCCCCAGCATTTT. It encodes CASSLYRVNQPQHF.

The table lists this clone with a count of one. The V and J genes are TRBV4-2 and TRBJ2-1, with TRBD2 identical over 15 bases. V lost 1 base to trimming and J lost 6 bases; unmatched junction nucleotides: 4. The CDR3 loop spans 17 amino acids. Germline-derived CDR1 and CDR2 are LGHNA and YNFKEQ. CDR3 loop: CASSQVGLAGGINEQFF. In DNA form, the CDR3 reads TGTGCCAGCAGCCAAGTGGGACTAGCGGGGGGTATCAATGAGCAGTTCTTC.

CDR3 sequence reads: CSVVRQGTGEQYF. In nucleotides, the CDR3 is TGCAGCGTTGTAAGGCAGGGGACGGGGGAGCAGTACTTC. This rearrangement joins TRBV29-1 to TRBJ2-7, with TRBD1 as a possible D gene (6 bases). V lost 4 bases and J 7 bases, leaving 17 bases between the germline ends. The CDR3 runs 13 residues. Germline CDR1 is SQVTM and CDR2 is ANQGSEA.

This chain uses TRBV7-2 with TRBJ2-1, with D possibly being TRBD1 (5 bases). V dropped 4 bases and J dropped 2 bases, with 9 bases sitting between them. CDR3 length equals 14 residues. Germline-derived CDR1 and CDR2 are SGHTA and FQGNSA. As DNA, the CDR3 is TGTGCCAGCAGCTCCAGGGAAACCTACAATGAGCAGTTCTTC. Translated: CASSSRETYNEQFF.

The CDR3 DNA follows: TGCAGCGTCCCACAGGGGAACTACGAGCAGTACTTC. Translating gives CSVPQGNYEQYF. The chain combines TRBV29-1 with TRBJ2-7, with TRBD1 identical over 7 bases. CDR3 length: 12 amino acids. J was trimmed by 3 bases and V by 6 bases; bases with no gene match: 5. The germline V gene encodes CDR1 SQVTM and CDR2 ANQGSEA.

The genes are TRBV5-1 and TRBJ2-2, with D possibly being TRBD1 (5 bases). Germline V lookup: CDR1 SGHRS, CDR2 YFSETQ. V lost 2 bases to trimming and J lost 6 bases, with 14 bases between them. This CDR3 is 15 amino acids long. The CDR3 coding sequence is TGCGCCAGCAGCTTCCGAGACAGTTACGCCGGGGAGCTGTTTTTT. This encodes CASSFRDSYAGELFF.

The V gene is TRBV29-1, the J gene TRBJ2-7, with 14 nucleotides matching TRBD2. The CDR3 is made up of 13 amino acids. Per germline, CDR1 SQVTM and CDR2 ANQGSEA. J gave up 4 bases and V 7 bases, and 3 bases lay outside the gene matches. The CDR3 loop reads CSARLAGGYEQYF. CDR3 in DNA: TGCAGCGCCCGACTAGCGGGAGGGTACGAGCAGTACTTC.

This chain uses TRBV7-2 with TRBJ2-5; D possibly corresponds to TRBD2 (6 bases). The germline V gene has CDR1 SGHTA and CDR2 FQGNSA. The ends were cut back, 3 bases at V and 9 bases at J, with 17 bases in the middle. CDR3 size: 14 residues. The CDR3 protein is CASSLGLAGVPQYF. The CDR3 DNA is TGTGCCAGCAGCTTGGGACTGGCCGGGGTTCCCCAGTACTTC.

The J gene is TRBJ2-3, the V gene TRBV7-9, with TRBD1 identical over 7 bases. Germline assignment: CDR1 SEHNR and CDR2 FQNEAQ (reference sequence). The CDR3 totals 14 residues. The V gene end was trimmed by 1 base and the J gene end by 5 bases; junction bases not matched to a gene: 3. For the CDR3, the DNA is TGTGCCAGCAGCTTAGACAGGGGACAAGATACGCAGTATTTT. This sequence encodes CASSLDRGQDTQYF. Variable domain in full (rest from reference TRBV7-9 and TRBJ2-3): DTGVSQNPRHKITKRGQNVTFRCDPISEHNRLYWYRQTLGQGPEFLTYFQNEAQLEKSRLLSDRFSAERPKGSFSTLEIQRTEQGDSAMYLCASSLDRGQDTQYFGPGTRLTVL.

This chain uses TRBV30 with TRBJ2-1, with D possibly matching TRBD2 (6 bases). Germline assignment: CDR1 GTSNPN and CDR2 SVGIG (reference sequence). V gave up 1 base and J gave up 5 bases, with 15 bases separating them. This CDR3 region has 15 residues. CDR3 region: CAWSGRGADDNEQFF. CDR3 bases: TGTGCCTGGAGTGGGAGGGGCGCAGACGACAATGAGCAGTTCTTC.

In nucleotides, the CDR3 is TGTGCCAGCAGTACACAGGGAGGGAATCGGTACTTC. It translates to CASSTQGGNRYF. The chain uses TRBV28 and TRBJ2-5, with a possible D match to TRBD2 (7 bases). Germline CDR1 is MDHEN and CDR2 is SYDVKM. V gave up 5 bases and J gave up 13 bases, with 17 bases separating them. The CDR3 loop spans 12 amino acids. The full variable domain, completed using reference TRBV28 and TRBJ2-5, is DVKVTQSSRYLVKRTGEKVFLECVQDMDHENMFWYRQDPGLGLRLIYFSYDVKMKEKGDIPEGYSVSREKKERFSLILESASTNQTSMYLCASSTQGGNRYFGPGTRLLVL.

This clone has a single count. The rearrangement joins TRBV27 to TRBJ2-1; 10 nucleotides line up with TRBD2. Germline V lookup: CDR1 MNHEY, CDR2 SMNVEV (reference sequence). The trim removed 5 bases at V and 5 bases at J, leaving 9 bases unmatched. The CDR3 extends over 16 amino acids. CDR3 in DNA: TGTGCCAGCAGTCCTAAAAGCGGGAGGGCCCACAATGAGCAGTTCTTC. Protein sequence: CASSPKSGRAHNEQFF.